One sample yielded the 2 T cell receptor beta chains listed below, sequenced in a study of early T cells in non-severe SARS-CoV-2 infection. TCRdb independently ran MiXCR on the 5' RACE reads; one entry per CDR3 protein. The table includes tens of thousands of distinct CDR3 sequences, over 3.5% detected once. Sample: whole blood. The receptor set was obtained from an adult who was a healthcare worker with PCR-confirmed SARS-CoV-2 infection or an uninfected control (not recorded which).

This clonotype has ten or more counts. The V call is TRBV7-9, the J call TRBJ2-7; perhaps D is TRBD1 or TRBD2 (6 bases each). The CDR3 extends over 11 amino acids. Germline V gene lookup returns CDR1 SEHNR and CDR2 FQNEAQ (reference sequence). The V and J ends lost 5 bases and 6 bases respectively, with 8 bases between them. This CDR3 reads CASSGGGEQYF. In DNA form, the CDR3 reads TGTGCCAGCAGCGGAGGGGGCGAGCAGTACTTC.

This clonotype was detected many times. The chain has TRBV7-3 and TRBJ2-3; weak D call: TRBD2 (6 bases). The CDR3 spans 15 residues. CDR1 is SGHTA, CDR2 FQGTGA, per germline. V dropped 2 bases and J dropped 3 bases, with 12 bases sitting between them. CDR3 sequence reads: CASSLYGSGTDTQYF. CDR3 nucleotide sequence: TGTGCCAGCAGCTTATACGGGAGTGGGACAGATACGCAGTATTTT.